This T cell receptor (beta chain) was retrieved from a study of CD8+ T cells in alopecia areata. The germline CDR1 and CDR2 sequences are SNHLY and FYNNEI. The CDR3 covers 15 residues. V dropped 1 base and J dropped 6; count of bases not matched to a gene: 7. Reverse transcription of extracted RNA yielded cDNA, which provided the sequencing template. Clones were sequenced by immunoSEQ multiplex PCR, and TCRdb holds only the in-frame ones, with some missing. Here the sample spans 170,000 or so clones, around 60% being singletons. The gene calls are TRBV2 and TRBJ2-7, with 9 bases aligning to TRBD1. The sample here was CD4+ T cells sorted from blood, taken at week 0. The sequence came from a human donor with alopecia areata. Here the CDR3 reads CASSEEGTGLAEQYF. The CDR3, as DNA: TGTGCCAGCAGTGAAGAAGGGACAGGGCTTGCCGAGCAGTACTTC.